The T cell receptor (beta chain) described here comes from a study of CD8 T cells in ankylosing spondylitis. Study conclusions and caveats: Ankylosing spondylitis blood appeared to carry a characteristic TCR beta motif of roughly eight highly homologous variants. Disease-linked clones were found to be CD8+ and relatively rare in peripheral blood. There was reportedly significant enrichment of clones that were disease-linked in matched ankylosing spondylitis synovial fluid.

Germline V gene lookup returns CDR1 SGDLS and CDR2 YYNGEE. The CDR3 spans 20 residues. Deletions cut 0 bases from V and 0 bases from J, with 25 bases between. Remarks on this clonotype: Its specificity is not known.

Quantitative 5'-RACE with molecular barcodes generated TCR beta libraries. TCRdb analysed the 5' RACE reads with MiXCR anew, one entry per CDR3 protein. The top ten clones hold about 6.5% of a sample with fewer than 650,000 distinct CDR3 sequences, 12% of them seen once. V gene TRBV9 combines with J gene TRBJ2-7, with D perhaps TRBD2 (7 bases). This TCR derives from a male donor with ankylosing spondylitis. The specimen sequenced was blood, either unsorted or a sorted T cell fraction (not recorded which). CDR3: CASSVVGVGGGVGVSYEQYF. DNA of the CDR3: TGTGCCAGCAGCGTAGTGGGCGTAGGAGGGGGGGTTGGGGTCTCCTACGAGCAGTACTTC.